These 20 T cell receptor beta chains came from one sample sequenced in a study of control samples from healthy donors and cancer patients (dated by TCRdb to the early 2020s). Preparation of the library involved the immunoSEQ multiplex PCR assay. The source is immuneACCESS, and TCRdb retained only in-frame sequences with V and J called. Part of the clones is not carried over; for the studies checked, unresolved V genes explain less than half of this, and the remainder is unexplained. The sample includes a few hundred thousand clones, with 90% observed a single time. Together, the top ten hold 5.5% to 7.5% of the sample. Material for sequencing was PBMCs. The receptors here all came from a man aged 40-49 years with head and neck cancer.

The chain carries TRBV6-5 and TRBJ1-5; a weak D match, TRBD1 (6 bases). The length of the CDR3 is 14 residues. The V gene's germline CDR1 is MNHEY and CDR2 SVGAGI. The germline V and J ends were trimmed by 6 bases and 7 bases, with 16 bases remaining between them. In DNA form, the CDR3 reads TGTGCCAGCAGCCCAACAGGGCAAGGACAGCCCCAGCATTTT. It encodes CASSPTGQGQPQHF.

The V and J genes are TRBV19 and TRBJ2-7; the match to TRBD1 covers 8 bases. Germline CDR1 LNHDA, CDR2 SQIVND (reference sequence). The J segment lost 1 base and the V segment lost 4 bases, leaving 3 bases of the junction unmatched. The CDR3 spans 14 residues. The DNA for the CDR3 is TGTGCCAGTAGTAGCCGGGACAGGTCCTACGAGCAGTACTTC. Its translation is CASSSRDRSYEQYF.

The chain uses TRBV9 and TRBJ2-1; 13 bases are shared with TRBD2. Trimming took 0 bases from V and 8 from J; bases not matched to a gene: 5. CDR1 and CDR2 from the germline V gene are SGDLS and YYNGEE. CDR3 size: 16 residues. CDR3 sequence: CASSVAGLAGADEQFF. In DNA form, the CDR3 reads TGTGCCAGCAGCGTAGCCGGACTAGCGGGAGCCGATGAGCAGTTCTTC.

The chain carries TRBV6-5 and TRBJ2-7; 7 bases map to TRBD2. Germline V gives CDR1 MNHEY, CDR2 SVGAGI. CDR3 length equals 14 residues. The ends lost 2 bases at V and 4 bases at J; junction bases unmatched: 5. The CDR3 DNA follows: TGTGCCAGCAGTTACATGGCGGGAGTTTACGAGCAGTACTTC. This encodes CASSYMAGVYEQYF.

The V call is TRBV28, the J call TRBJ2-7; tentative D call: TRBD1 (5 bases). The V and J ends lost 2 bases and 0 bases respectively, with 14 bases between them. In germline, CDR1 is MDHEN, CDR2 SYDVKM. CDR3 size: 16 residues. The CDR3 DNA reads as TGTGCCAGCAGTTTAAAAGTCAGGGTCGGCTCCTACGAGCAGTACTTC. This codes for CASSLKVRVGSYEQYF.

V is TRBV6-5 and J is TRBJ2-1; D perhaps matches TRBD2 (6 bases). This CDR3 has 14 residues. Trimming stripped 5 bases from V and 4 bases from J, with 12 bases between. The germline gives CDR1 MNHEY, CDR2 SVGAGI. In DNA, the CDR3 is TGTGCCAGCAGTCCCGGGACTTCTTACAATGAGCAGTTCTTC. Protein sequence: CASSPGTSYNEQFF.

The chain joins TRBV7-3 to TRBJ2-3; 7 positions agree with TRBD1. This CDR3 contains 15 residues. CDR1 and CDR2 from the germline V gene are SGHTA and FQGTGA. J was trimmed by 6 bases and V by 3 bases; bases with no gene match: 9. CDR3 DNA sequence: TGTGCCAGCAGCTTGACAGCGACACAGGGGGATACGCAGTATTTT. This gives the protein CASSLTATQGDTQYF.

The gene calls are TRBV30 and TRBJ2-5; TRBD1 is a possible D gene (6 bases). Germline values: CDR1 GTSNPN, CDR2 SVGIG (reference sequence). V was shortened by 0 bases and J by 1 base, with 6 bases between the two germline ends. The CDR3 runs 13 residues. The CDR3: CAWSVQGQETQYF. As DNA, the CDR3 is TGTGCCTGGAGTGTACAGGGCCAAGAGACCCAGTACTTC.

The rearrangement joins TRBV28 to TRBJ2-7; TRBD2 agrees at 7 bases. The CDR3 spans 11 residues. CDR1 is MDHEN and CDR2 is SYDVKM in the germline V gene. The junction had 4 bases not matched to a gene; V was cut back by 8 bases and J by 6 bases. The CDR3 DNA follows: TGTGCCAGCCGTGGGGGGGTCGAGCAGTACTTC. Protein sequence: CASRGGVEQYF.

DNA for the CDR3: TGTGCCAGCAGTGATTGGAGCGGGTCAGCCAAAAACATTCAGTACTTC. Encoded protein: CASSDWSGSAKNIQYF. This sequence joins TRBV2 and TRBJ2-4, with D perhaps matching TRBD2 (6 bases). Per germline, CDR1 SNHLY and CDR2 FYNNEI. This CDR3 contains 16 residues. Trimming left V 3 bases short and J 0 bases short, with 12 bases between.

The chain uses TRBV20-1 and TRBJ1-3; D remains unclear. Germline-derived CDR1 and CDR2 are DFQATT and SNEGSKA (reference sequence). The CDR3 loop spans 13 amino acids. V lost 3 bases to trimming and J lost 0 bases, with 6 bases between them. The CDR3 coding sequence is TGCAGTGCTAGTGATGTCTCTGGAAACACCATATATTTT. Translation gives CSASDVSGNTIYF.

This rearrangement joins TRBV7-3 to TRBJ2-3, with a weak D call TRBD1 (7 bases). Germline V gives CDR1 SGHTA, CDR2 FQGTGA. The CDR3 runs 15 residues. V lost 2 bases and J 9 bases, leaving 18 bases between the germline ends. In nucleotides, the CDR3 is TGTGCCAGCAGCTTACGAGGGGGCGGAGGGCAAACGCAGTATTTT. Translation: CASSLRGGGGQTQYF. Full variable domain (rest looked up from reference TRBV7-3 and TRBJ2-3): GAGVSQTPSNKVTEKGKYVELRCDPISGHTALYWYRQSLGQGPEFLIYFQGTGAADDSGLPNDRFFAVRPEGSVSTLKIQRTERGDSAVYLCASSLRGGGGQTQYFGPGTRLTVL.

The gene calls are TRBV7-2 and TRBJ1-3, with 8 bases fitting TRBD1. Germline V CDR1 and CDR2: SGHTA, FQGNSA. The CDR3 extends over 16 amino acids. Trimming took 3 bases from V and 0 from J; bases not matched to a gene: 4. The CDR3 spells CASSFSQGASGNTIYF. Here the CDR3 DNA reads TGTGCCAGCAGCTTTAGTCAGGGGGCCTCTGGAAACACCATATATTTT.

The chain has TRBV9 and TRBJ2-6; 9 positions match TRBD2. This CDR3 is 17 amino acids long. CDR1 and CDR2 (germline): SGDLS, YYNGEE. V lost 10 bases to trimming and J lost 2 bases; unmatched junction nucleotides: 13. CDR3 loop: CACSFGSGGAGANVLTF. The DNA of the CDR3 is TGTGCCTGCTCTTTTGGTAGCGGGGGTGCTGGGGCCAACGTCCTGACTTTC.

V usage is TRBV18 and J usage is TRBJ1-5; unclear D gene. This CDR3 has 13 amino acids. CDR1 is KGHSH and CDR2 is LQKENI in the germline V gene. V lost 6 bases and J lost 5, with 11 bases in between. The CDR3 nucleotides are TGTGCCAGCTCTTCCCAGGTAGATCAGCCCCAGCATTTT. It is translated as CASSSQVDQPQHF.

This chain links TRBV10-3 with TRBJ2-2; D remains ambiguous. This CDR3 has 15 residues. Trimming removed 0 bases at V and 0 bases at J, with 5 bases between. Germline CDR1 reads ENHRY; CDR2 reads SYGVKD. Here the CDR3 reads CAISESSTNTGELFF. DNA of the CDR3: TGTGCCATCAGTGAGTCGAGCACGAACACCGGGGAGCTGTTTTTT.

This chain uses TRBV3-1 (or the pseudogene TRBV3-2) with TRBJ2-2, with D possibly being TRBD1 (6 bases). Deletions cut 4 bases from V and 5 bases from J, with 14 bases between. Germline values: CDR1 LGHDT, CDR2 YNNKEL (reference sequence). The CDR3 is made up of 15 amino acids. DNA for the CDR3: TGTGCCAGCAGCCCCAAGCTGACAGGAACCGGGGAGCTGTTTTTT. Its protein is CASSPKLTGTGELFF.

This rearrangement joins TRBV7-2 to TRBJ1-4; a possible D gene is TRBD1 (6 bases). Germline CDR1 SGHTA, CDR2 FQGNSA. This CDR3 is built from 15 residues. V lost 5 bases to trimming and J lost 2 bases, with 12 bases between them. The CDR3, as DNA: TGTGCCAGCAGCCCGCGGAGGGGGACTAATGAAAAACTGTTTTTT. Protein: CASSPRRGTNEKLFF.

This chain uses TRBV5-1 with TRBJ2-2, with 8 bases lining up with TRBD1. This CDR3 region has 15 residues. The V gene's germline CDR1 is SGHRS and CDR2 YFSETQ. The trim removed 3 bases at V and 4 bases at J, leaving 5 bases unmatched. The CDR3, as DNA: TGCGCCAGCAGCTCGGGACAGGAACTCACCGGGGAGCTGTTTTTT. This codes for CASSSGQELTGELFF.

The chain links TRBV7-9 to TRBJ1-2; maybe TRBD1 (5 bases). Looked up from germline, CDR1 is SEHNR and CDR2 is FQNEAQ (reference sequence). This CDR3 has 15 amino acids. Trimming removed 1 base from V and 3 bases from J, with 12 bases in between. CDR3 sequence reads: CASSLEGRVDYGYTF. In nucleotides, the CDR3 is TGTGCCAGCAGCTTAGAGGGGAGAGTCGACTATGGCTACACCTTC.